In this sample, the clone carrying this T cell receptor (beta chain) turned up a few times. The antigen is not known. At one end the junction does not follow the germline gene, possibly because of a read error. Other DNA sequences in the same sample also yield this CDR3. A multiplex PCR was run with 60 Vbeta primers and 13 Jbeta primers. Clones were read by immunoSEQ multiplex PCR, and TCRdb kept only the in-frame ones, dropping some. Among roughly 140,000 clones, roughly a tenth were seen once, and the ten largest hold 1.5% to 2%. CDR3 length equals 14 residues. CDR1 is MNHEY, CDR2 SMNVEV, per germline (reference sequence). This sample was included in a study of cytomegalovirus exposure and HLA in healthy donors. Turning to the study itself: HLA-typed donors were the source of about 85 million unique TCRs, which an early data release held. Study observations and caveats: Reports credit the classifier with highly specific, highly sensitive diagnosis of cytomegalovirus status. The study designated fewer than 200 TCR beta chains cytomegalovirus-associated.

The chain couples TRBV27 to TRBJ1-5; no reliable D call. Material: PBMCs. This receptor was obtained from a male donor in good health and CMV-seronegative. The CDR3 bases are TGTGCCAGCAGCCCGGGAGTAAGCAATCAGCCCCAGCACTTT. This translates into CASSPGVSNQPQHF.